This T cell receptor beta chain was identified during a study of blood T cells in healthy people across ages. V was pared by 4 bases and J by 0 bases, with 7 bases of the junction left unmatched. Germline V gene data show CDR1 as DFQATT and CDR2 as SNEGSKA (reference sequence). The CDR3 is made up of 15 amino acids. Then a second PCR, running roughly 6 to 11 cycles, was carried out with a sample-barcoded 5' primer and a J-beta primer mix. Each cDNA molecule, via a template-switch adaptor with 12 random nucleotides, was tagged. Via MiXCR, TCRdb re-called the 5' RACE reads, giving one row per CDR3 protein. The table has about 1.5 million distinct CDR3 sequences, approximately 43% seen once. This clonotype appeared a single time.

The material sequenced was blood. The chain recombines TRBV20-1 with TRBJ2-5; 8 bases line up with TRBD1. This sequence originates from a young woman in good health. The CDR3 region is CSATDRAKYQETQYF. The CDR3 region has the DNA TGCAGTGCTACGGACAGGGCGAAGTACCAAGAGACCCAGTACTTC.